This T cell receptor (beta chain) was captured by sequencing in a study of blood T cell repertoires in COVID-19 (dated by TCRdb to about 2020). In terms of the full investigation: Samples covering the acute and convalescent phases of COVID-19 were provided by collaborators in the United States, Italy and Spain. The material from the prospective study consisted of cDNA or gDNA derived from T cells, B-cell-depleted T cells, or PBMCs. The dataset comprised deeply sampled blood TCRbeta repertoires from subjects exposed to, actively infected with, or recovered from COVID-19. The repertoires were made available in a free public database intended to serve as a resource for research on the immune response to SARS-CoV-2. The samples were drawn from the first 160 participants of the ongoing ImmuneRACE study and from 950 to 1,500 subjects provided by 6 global collaborators. The sample metadata nearly always contained a de-identified subject ID, COVID-19 status, age in years and sex. Where available, HLA class I and class II types were obtained from metadata supplied by the sample provider rather than from assay-based typing.

Each collaborating institution followed its own protocols to collect whole blood in K2EDTA tubes. Collaborator samples were shipped for TCRbeta analysis as frozen whole blood, isolated PBMCs, or DNA extracted from either sample type. Summary of the overall study and its limitations: How much clinical and demographic metadata was included differed by source and by participant, and the metadata was provided uncurated.

The immunoSEQ Assay, a bias-controlled multiplex PCR, was used to amplify TCRbeta CDR3 regions from genomic DNA. The authors processed their data as follows. Within the assay, amplification of reference gene primers was used to estimate how many nucleated cells each sample contained. To quantify the absolute abundance of each unique TCRbeta CDR3 rearrangement, sequence reads were collapsed and filtered. Productive Simpson clonality was computed per sample as the square root of Simpson's diversity index over productive rearrangements. TCRdb retrieved this table from immuneACCESS and kept in-frame rearrangements only. Not all clones are present; in checked studies, unresolved V genes account for under half, and no reason is known for the remainder. V and J calls and clone size are given by that table; D and trimming were obtained from the DNA. The table for this sample lists 45,000 to 55,000 clones; 85% to 90% of them were counted only once. Around 28% of the sample rests with the top ten.

Note on this clone: Its antigen is currently not known. Base qualities are not recorded, but no much larger clone differs from it by a single base.

V is cut by 7 bases and J by 0 bases, and the space between the germline ends is 21 bases. CDR1 and CDR2, looked up from the germline V gene, are SGHRS and YFSETQ. Spanning cysteine to phenylalanine, the CDR3 consists of 17 amino acids. Of the read, only the CDR3 DNA is kept; its 51 bases are in frame from base 1. What was sequenced was peripheral blood. The sequence joins TRBV5-1 to TRBJ2-3, and the D gene may be TRBD1, 6 bases matching. This receptor was identified in a human donor in a cohort sampled during active COVID-19. The CDR3 reads CASHGDRPLSSTDTQYF. The bases are TGCGCCAGCCACGGAGACAGGCCACTCTCTAGCACAGATACGCAGTATTTT.